This TCR beta chain was recovered during a study of T cell repertoires in ileal Crohn's disease. Study-wide findings and caveats: Active smokers at surgery had more clonal expansions than non-smokers.

Assay: immunoSEQ multiplex PCR; the TCRdb copy retains only in-frame clones and omits some. In the table there are thousands of clones, 69% of which are singletons. In the case of this clone: The antigen remains unidentified.

The receptor comes from an adult with Crohn's disease. Material: ileal tissue.

The CDR3 loop is CASRGTGAISGANVLTF. Written as DNA, the CDR3 is TGTGCCAGCAGGGGGACAGGGGCGATCTCTGGGGCCAACGTCCTGACTTTC. The rearrangement links TRBV2 to TRBJ2-6; 10 bases match TRBD1. Per germline, CDR1 SNHLY and CDR2 FYNNEI. Trimming removed 6 bases from V and 0 bases from J; junction bases left unmatched: 5. The CDR3 runs to 17 residues.